The rows below give T cell receptor beta chains drawn from one sample of a study of shared T cell receptors in the human thymus. Clones were sequenced by immunoSEQ multiplex PCR, and TCRdb holds only the in-frame ones, with some missing. The table shows some 720,000 clones, with around nine tenths occurring only once. The same sample was also studied in work on human thymus T cells.

Sequencing used thymocytes. The receptors come from a boy in the first two years of life with a congenital heart defect. Both conserved end residues are part of each CDR3. A D gene is named only where the DNA matches it firmly. A row's size may be missing; if present it is once, few, many or a size class.

TRBD1	TRBV5-1	.	TRBJ2-2	CASSEQPGQGGTGELFF	TGCGCCAGCAGCGAGCAACCGGGACAGGGAGGCACCGGGGAGCTGTTTTTT
TRBD1	TRBV14	.	TRBJ2-7	CASSQPGQGVYYEQYF	TGTGCCAGCAGCCAGCCGGGACAGGGGGTCTACTACGAGCAGTACTTC
TRBD2	TRBV19	.	TRBJ2-1	CASSWTSGRINEQFF	TGTGCCAGTAGTTGGACTAGCGGGAGGATAAATGAGCAGTTCTTC
TRBD1	TRBV28	.	TRBJ2-7	CASPDRGGSYEQYF	TGTGCCAGTCCGGACAGGGGCGGCTCTTACGAGCAGTACTTC
TRBD2	TRBV28	once	TRBJ2-7	CASSLSGGTSGTYEQYF	TGTGCCAGCAGTTTATCGGGGGGGACTAGCGGGACCTACGAGCAGTACTTC
.	TRBV15	.	TRBJ1-5	CATSSLQGPDSNQPQHF	TGTGCCACCAGCTCACTGCAGGGGCCCGATAGCAATCAGCCCCAGCATTTT
.	TRBV7-9	.	TRBJ1-5	CASSPAPRGTNQPQHF	TGTGCCAGCAGCCCAGCGCCCAGGGGAACCAATCAGCCCCAGCATTTT
.	TRBV4-1	.	TRBJ2-7	CASSHTSPSYEQYF	TGCGCCAGCAGCCACACTTCCCCTTCCTACGAGCAGTACTTC
.	TRBV10-3	once	TRBJ2-6	CAISIGLFLPSGANVLTF	TGTGCCATCAGTATAGGACTATTCCTCCCATCTGGGGCCAACGTCCTGACTTTC
.	TRBV5-1	.	TRBJ1-2	CASRPSVEGYTF	TGCGCCAGCAGACCCAGCGTCGAGGGCTACACCTTC
TRBD1	TRBV6-1	.	TRBJ2-2	CASRAGGTGELFF	TGTGCCAGCAGGGCAGGGGGCACCGGGGAGCTGTTTTTT
TRBD2	TRBV30	.	TRBJ2-3	CAWSRHGTSGRGGTDTQYF	TGTGCCTGGAGTCGACACGGGACTAGCGGGAGGGGTGGCACAGATACGCAGTATTTT
.	TRBV29-1	.	TRBJ2-1	CSVEEATVYNEQFF	TGCAGCGTTGAAGAAGCGACCGTCTACAATGAGCAGTTCTTC
TRBD1	TRBV25-1	.	TRBJ2-3	CASTGTGGLAQYF	TGTGCCAGCACAGGGACAGGGGGCCTAGCGCAGTATTTT
TRBD1	TRBV7-6	few	TRBJ1-1	CAIQQGSDTEAFF	TGTGCCATACAACAGGGGTCGGACACTGAAGCTTTCTTT
.	TRBV11-2	.	TRBJ2-3	CASSLGPSTDTQYF	TGTGCCAGCAGCTTGGGGCCGAGCACAGATACGCAGTATTTT
.	TRBV10-3	.	TRBJ2-1	CAISVGLAPYNEQFF	TGTGCCATCAGTGTAGGGCTAGCGCCCTACAATGAGCAGTTCTTC
TRBD1	TRBV4-1	.	TRBJ1-2	CASSQSRTGGNYGYTF	TGCGCCAGCAGCCAATCCCGGACAGGGGGCAACTATGGCTACACCTTC
TRBD1	TRBV4-3	.	TRBJ2-4	CASSQDPTGKAKNIQYF	TGCGCCAGCAGCCAAGACCCGACAGGGAAAGCCAAAAACATTCAGTACTTC
.	TRBV30	.	TRBJ2-3	CAWSVKRAPRDTQYF	TGTGCCTGGAGTGTAAAGCGGGCCCCGAGGGATACGCAGTATTTT
.	TRBV7-3	.	TRBJ2-1	CASSSTSYNEQFF	TGTGCCAGCAGCTCTACTAGCTACAATGAGCAGTTCTTC
TRBD2	TRBV30	.	TRBJ2-1	CAWSASGTSVPNEQFF	TGTGCCTGGAGTGCGTCGGGGACTAGCGTACCCAATGAGCAGTTCTTC
.	TRBV19	.	TRBJ1-5	CASSPCRGQPQHF	TGTGCCAGTAGTCCCTGCAGAGGGCAGCCCCAGCATTTT
TRBD2	TRBV6-4	.	TRBJ2-1	CASSVTGTSPTRSYNEQFF	TGTGCCAGCAGTGTCACCGGGACTAGTCCCACCCGGTCCTACAATGAGCAGTTCTTC
TRBD1	TRBV2	once	TRBJ2-3	CASSDFSRDRGTDTQYF	TGTGCCAGCAGTGATTTTTCCCGGGACAGGGGCACAGATACGCAGTATTTT
.	TRBV4-3	.	TRBJ2-1	CASSQPATSVGVSSYNEQFF	TGCGCCAGCAGCCAACCGGCGACCTCTGTCGGGGTTAGCTCCTACAATGAGCAGTTCTTC
.	TRBV28	.	TRBJ2-1	CASSILAYGSYNEQFF	TGTGCCAGCAGCATACTAGCTTACGGCTCCTACAATGAGCAGTTCTTC
.	TRBV11-2	.	TRBJ2-7	CASSNRDSYEQYF	TGTGCCAGCAGCAACAGGGACTCCTACGAGCAGTACTTC
.	TRBV29-1	.	TRBJ2-1	CSVASKPQGYNEQFF	TGCAGCGTTGCGAGCAAGCCCCAGGGATACAATGAGCAGTTCTTC
TRBD2	TRBV2	.	TRBJ2-1	CASSSWTSGYNEQFF	TGTGCCAGCAGTAGTTGGACTAGCGGGTACAATGAGCAGTTCTTC
TRBD1	TRBV5-4	.	TRBJ1-1	CASSLGQGKENTEAFF	TGTGCCAGCAGCTTGGGACAGGGCAAGGAAAACACTGAAGCTTTCTTT
TRBD1	TRBV5-6	.	TRBJ2-4	CASSLPGGNIQYF	TGTGCCAGCAGCTTGCCAGGGGGAAACATTCAGTACTTC
.	TRBV5-4	.	TRBJ2-7	CASSLSGGDSYEQYF	TGTGCCAGCAGCTTGAGCGGCGGGGACTCCTACGAGCAGTACTTC
.	TRBV4-3	.	TRBJ1-5	CASSQEFSVRGSPSYQPQHF	TGCGCCAGCAGCCAAGAGTTCTCGGTTCGGGGTTCCCCTTCCTATCAGCCCCAGCATTTT
TRBD1	TRBV29-1	.	TRBJ2-7	CSVPEGAEGSYEQYF	TGCAGCGTACCCGAGGGGGCAGAGGGCTCCTACGAGCAGTACTTC
.	TRBV19	.	TRBJ2-4	CASSSVAKNIQYF	TGTGCCAGTAGTTCTGTAGCCAAAAACATTCAGTACTTC
.	TRBV14	.	TRBJ1-1	CASSQDGPGGAFF	TGTGCCAGCAGCCAAGATGGGCCGGGGGGAGCTTTCTTT
TRBD1	TRBV27	.	TRBJ1-1	CASTQTPGQGTRNTEAFF	TGTGCCAGCACACAAACCCCGGGACAGGGGACGAGGAACACTGAAGCTTTCTTT
TRBD2	TRBV23-1	.	TRBJ2-2	CASSQGSRLAGKWAGELFF	TGCGCCAGCAGTCAAGGTTCGAGGCTAGCGGGAAAGTGGGCCGGGGAGCTGTTTTTT
TRBD2	TRBV19	.	TRBJ2-5	CASSGTTVNQETQYF	TGTGCCAGTAGCGGGACTACGGTTAACCAAGAGACCCAGTACTTC
.	TRBV19	.	TRBJ2-7	CASSGAVNSYEQYF	TGTGCCAGTAGTGGGGCTGTTAATTCCTACGAGCAGTACTTC
.	TRBV30	.	TRBJ2-5	CAWSTGSETQYF	TGTGCCTGGAGTACAGGGTCGGAGACCCAGTACTTC
TRBD1	TRBV6-1	once	TRBJ1-1	CASTSRGQAEAFF	TGTGCCAGCACCAGCAGGGGGCAAGCTGAAGCTTTCTTT
TRBD1	TRBV2	.	TRBJ2-5	CASSHTWDRETQETQYF	TGTGCCAGCAGTCACACCTGGGACAGGGAAACCCAAGAGACCCAGTACTTC
.	TRBV7-9	.	TRBJ2-7	CASSSVDATGKPYEQYF	TGTGCCAGCAGCTCCGTCGACGCAACAGGCAAGCCCTACGAGCAGTACTTC
.	TRBV28	once	TRBJ1-5	CASSYTEGTVHQPQHF	TGTGCCAGCAGTTATACTGAAGGGACTGTTCATCAGCCCCAGCATTTT
.	TRBV6-1	.	TRBJ2-1	CASSEGGDNEQFF	TGTGCCAGCAGTGAAGGTGGAGACAATGAGCAGTTCTTC
.	TRBV18	.	TRBJ2-7	CASVPPPTQGGEQYF	TGTGCCAGCGTCCCCCCCCCGACACAAGGTGGGGAGCAGTACTTC
TRBD2	TRBV6-1	.	TRBJ2-7	CASSEQGGPRVGAYF	TGTGCCAGCAGTGAGCAGGGAGGGCCCCGGGTTGGGGCGTACTTC
.	TRBV2	.	TRBJ1-1	CASCGLDTEAFF	TGTGCCAGCTGCGGTCTCGACACTGAAGCTTTCTTT
TRBD1	TRBV11-2	.	TRBJ1-2	CASSLECSSGTANYGYTF	TGTGCCAGCAGCTTAGAGTGCTCATCCGGGACAGCAAACTATGGCTACACCTTC
.	TRBV28	.	TRBJ2-4	CASSFDPTGRDIQYF	TGTGCCAGCAGTTTCGACCCAACAGGGAGGGACATTCAGTACTTC